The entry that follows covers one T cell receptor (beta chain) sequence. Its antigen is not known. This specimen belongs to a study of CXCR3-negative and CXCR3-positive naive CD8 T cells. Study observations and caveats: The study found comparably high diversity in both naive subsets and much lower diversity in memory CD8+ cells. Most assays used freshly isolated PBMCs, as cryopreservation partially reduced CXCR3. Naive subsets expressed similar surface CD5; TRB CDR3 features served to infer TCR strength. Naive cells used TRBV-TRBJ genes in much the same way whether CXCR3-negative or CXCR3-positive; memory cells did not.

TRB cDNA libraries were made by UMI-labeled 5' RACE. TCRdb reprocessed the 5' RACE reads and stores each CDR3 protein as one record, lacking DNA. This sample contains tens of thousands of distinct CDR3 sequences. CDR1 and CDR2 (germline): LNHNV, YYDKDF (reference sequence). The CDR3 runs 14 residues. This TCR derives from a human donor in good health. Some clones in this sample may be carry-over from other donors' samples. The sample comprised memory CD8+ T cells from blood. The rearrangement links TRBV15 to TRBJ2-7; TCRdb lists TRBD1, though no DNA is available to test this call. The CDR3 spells CATSRGGQGYEQYF.